This section outlines one T cell receptor (beta chain) sequence together with its context. Its target is unknown. Semi-nested PCR with Nested Universal Primer A followed constant-region reverse priming of full-length variable regions. TCRdb reanalysed the 5' RACE reads using MiXCR and keeps one entry per CDR3 protein. The repertoire has 50,000 to 70,000 distinct CDR3 sequences, 20% of them found once; the top ten carry 3.2%. This CDR3 has 16 residues. CDR1 and CDR2 from the germline V gene are SGHRS and YFSETQ. V dropped 5 bases and J dropped 4 bases, with 20 bases sitting between them. Study results and caveats: Tumor-infiltrating Treg TCR alpha and beta sequences overlapped most with tumor naive CD4+ T cells, then blood naive. Tumor memory CD4+ T cell TCR gene usage was found to cluster with blood and lymph node memory CD4+ cells and with lymph node naive CD4+ cells. Larger-cohort validation covered only one TCR beta V-J rearrangement.

Cells sorted as Tregs were CD4+, CD25+ and CD127-/low. Sample: tumor-infiltrating Tregs sorted from the breast tumor. This receptor was obtained from a female donor with breast cancer. The chain carries TRBV5-1 and TRBJ2-3; possibly TRBD2 for D (6 bases). The DNA for the CDR3 is TGCGCCAGCAGTTACCAGCAGTCAGGAGGGGCAGATACGCAGTATTTT. This codes for CASSYQQSGGADTQYF.